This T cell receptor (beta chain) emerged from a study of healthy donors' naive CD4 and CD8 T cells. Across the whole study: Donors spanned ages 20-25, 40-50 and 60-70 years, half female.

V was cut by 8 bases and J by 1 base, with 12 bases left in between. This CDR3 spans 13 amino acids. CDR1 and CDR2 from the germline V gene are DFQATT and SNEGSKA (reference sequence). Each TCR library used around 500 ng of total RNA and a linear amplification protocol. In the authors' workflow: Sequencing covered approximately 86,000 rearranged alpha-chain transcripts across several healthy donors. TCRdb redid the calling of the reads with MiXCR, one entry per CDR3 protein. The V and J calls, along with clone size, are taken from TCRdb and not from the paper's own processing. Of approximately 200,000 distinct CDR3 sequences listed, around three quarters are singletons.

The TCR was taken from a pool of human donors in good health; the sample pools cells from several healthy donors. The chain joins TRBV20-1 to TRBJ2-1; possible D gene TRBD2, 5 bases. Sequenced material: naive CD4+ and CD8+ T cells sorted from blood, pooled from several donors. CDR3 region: CSYLAPSYNEQFF. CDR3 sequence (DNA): TGCAGTTACCTAGCCCCATCCTACAATGAGCAGTTCTTC.